What follows are 9 T cell receptor beta chains derived from one specimen sequenced in a study of cytomegalovirus exposure and HLA in healthy donors. Repertoires were generated with immunoSEQ multiplex PCR, while TCRdb's copy carries only in-frame clones and drops some. The data show about 78,000 clones, 90% to 97% seen once. Sequencing used PBMCs. The origin of the receptors is a man aged 18 to 30 in good health and CMV-seropositive.

The V call is TRBV5-4, the J call TRBJ2-5; D is unresolved. The CDR3 runs to 15 residues. CDR1 SGHNT and CDR2 YYREEE come from the germline V gene (reference sequence). V lost 0 bases and J lost 4, with 13 bases in between. The CDR3 protein is CASSLGLGLGETQYF. In DNA form, the CDR3 reads TGTGCCAGCAGCTTGGGATTAGGCCTAGGAGAGACCCAGTACTTC. Based on the CDR3 plus reference TRBV5-4 and TRBJ2-5, the full variable domain is ETGVTQSPTHLIKTRGQQVTLRCSSQSGHNTVSWYQQALGQGPQFIFQYYREEENGRGNFPPRFSGLQFPNYSSELNVNALELDDSALYLCASSLGLGLGETQYFGPGTRLLVL.

The genes are TRBV7-2 and TRBJ2-1; D might be TRBD2 (5 bases). CDR3 length: 14 amino acids. Per the germline V gene, CDR1 is SGHTA and CDR2 is FQGNSA. V lost 5 bases and J 10 bases, leaving 18 bases between the germline ends. The CDR3 bases are TGTGCCAGCAGCCCTACCTCCGCTAGCCGGGAGCAGTTCTTC. It is translated as CASSPTSASREQFF.

The chain has TRBV10-3 and TRBJ2-7; D gene uncertain. With 3 bases removed from V and 3 bases from J, the gap between germline ends came to 9 bases. CDR1 is ENHRY, CDR2 SYGVKD, per germline. This CDR3 has 13 residues. CDR3 in amino acids: CAISELTGYEQYF. CDR3 nucleotides: TGTGCCATCAGTGAACTCACTGGCTACGAGCAGTACTTC.

CDR3 loop: CASSFSPGLAKEQYF. The CDR3, as DNA: TGTGCCAGCAGTTTCTCACCGGGACTAGCGAAAGAGCAGTACTTC. The chain carries TRBV5-5 and TRBJ2-7, with 10 bases that match TRBD2. Germline assignment: CDR1 SGHKS and CDR2 YYEKEE (reference sequence). The CDR3 extends over 15 amino acids. V was pared by 5 bases and J by 7 bases, with 12 bases of the junction left unmatched.

The chain's CDR3 is CASCGLSSSYNEQFF. As DNA, the CDR3 is TGTGCCAGCTGCGGCCTGTCGAGCTCCTACAATGAGCAGTTCTTC. The V and J genes are TRBV28 and TRBJ2-1; D gene uncertain. The CDR3 runs to 15 residues. The germline gives CDR1 MDHEN, CDR2 SYDVKM. Trimming took 8 bases from V and 0 from J, leaving 14 bases between them.

The genes are TRBV7-6 and TRBJ2-5; D uncertain. V shed 1 base and J shed 0 bases, with 6 bases lying between them. Per germline, CDR1 SGHVS and CDR2 FNYEAQ. The length of the CDR3 is 14 residues. This CDR3 is CASSLGNYQETQYF. The DNA of the CDR3 is TGTGCCAGCAGCTTAGGAAACTACCAAGAGACCCAGTACTTC.

The genes are TRBV19 and TRBJ2-3; TRBD1 matches at 9 bases. V lost 3 bases, J lost 6 bases, and 10 bases stayed unmatched. This CDR3 spans 16 amino acids. Per the germline V gene, CDR1 is LNHDA and CDR2 is SQIVND (reference sequence). Here the CDR3 DNA reads TGTGCCAGTAGTATTCTCGTGGGACAGGGAGGGGATACGCAGTATTTT. Translation: CASSILVGQGGDTQYF.

J is TRBJ2-2 and V is TRBV5-1; no firm D call. V was clipped by 5 bases and J by 0 bases, with 5 bases between them. The CDR3 contains 13 residues. Germline V CDR1 and CDR2: SGHRS, YFSETQ. CDR3 nucleotide sequence: TGCGCCAGCAGACAAGCGAACACCGGGGAGCTGTTTTTT. It encodes CASRQANTGELFF.

The rearrangement uses TRBV10-3 and TRBJ2-3, with 7 bases matching TRBD2. Germline values: CDR1 ENHRY, CDR2 SYGVKD. The CDR3 covers 15 residues. V shed 6 bases and J 5 bases; nucleotides not matched to a gene: 11. The CDR3 bases are TGTGCCATCAGCACCGCCGGGACTACCTTAGATACGCAGTATTTT. This codes for CAISTAGTTLDTQYF.